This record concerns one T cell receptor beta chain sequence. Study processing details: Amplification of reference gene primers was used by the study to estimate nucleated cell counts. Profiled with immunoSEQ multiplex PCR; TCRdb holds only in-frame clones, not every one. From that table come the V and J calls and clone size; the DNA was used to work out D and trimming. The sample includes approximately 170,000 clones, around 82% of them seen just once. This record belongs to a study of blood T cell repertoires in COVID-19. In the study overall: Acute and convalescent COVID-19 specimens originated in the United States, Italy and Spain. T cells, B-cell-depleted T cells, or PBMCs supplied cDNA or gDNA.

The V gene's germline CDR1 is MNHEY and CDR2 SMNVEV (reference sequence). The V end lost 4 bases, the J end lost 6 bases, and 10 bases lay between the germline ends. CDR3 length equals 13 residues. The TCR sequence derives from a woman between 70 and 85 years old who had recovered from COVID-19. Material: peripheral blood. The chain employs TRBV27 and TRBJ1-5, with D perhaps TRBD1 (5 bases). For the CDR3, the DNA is TGTGCCAGCAGTTGGGGCCTGGGTCAGCCCCAGCATTTT. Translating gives CASSWGLGQPQHF.